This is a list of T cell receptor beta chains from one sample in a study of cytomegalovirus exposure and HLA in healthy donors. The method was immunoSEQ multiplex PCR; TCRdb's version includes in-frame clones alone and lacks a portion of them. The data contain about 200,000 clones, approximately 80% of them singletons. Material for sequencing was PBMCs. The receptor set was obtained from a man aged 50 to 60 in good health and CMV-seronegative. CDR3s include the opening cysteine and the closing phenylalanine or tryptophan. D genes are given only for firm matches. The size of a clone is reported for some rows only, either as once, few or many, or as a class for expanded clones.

TGTGCCAGCAGTTATCAGGATAATTCACCCCTCCACTTT	CASSYQDNSPLHF	.	.	TRBJ1-6	TRBV6-5
TGTGCCAGCAGTTTATACAGGGGGGACGAGCAGTACTTC	CASSLYRGDEQYF	.	TRBD1	TRBJ2-7	TRBV27
TGTGCCAGCTCACCCACAGGGATACCCTACGAGCAGTACTTC	CASSPTGIPYEQYF	.	.	TRBJ2-7	TRBV18
TGCGCCAGCAGCCAATCCCGACTAGCGGCTTCCTCCTACGAGCAGTACTTC	CASSQSRLAASSYEQYF	once	TRBD2	TRBJ2-7	TRBV4-1
TGCAGCGTTGAAGGTCCAGCGGGCACAGATACGCAGTATTTT	CSVEGPAGTDTQYF	.	.	TRBJ2-3	TRBV29-1
TGTGCCAGCAGTTTCAGCTGGTTGGCAGGTACAGATACGCAGTATTTT	CASSFSWLAGTDTQYF	.	.	TRBJ2-3	TRBV28
TGTGCCAGCAGCCAGACTAGCCATGAGCAGTTCTTC	CASSQTSHEQFF	.	TRBD2	TRBJ2-1	TRBV11-3
TGTGCCAGCAGTGCTCACGGCGGGGGGCAAAATGGCTACACCTTC	CASSAHGGGQNGYTF	.	.	TRBJ1-2	TRBV28
TGTGCCAGCCGTCTTTCCGAGCAGTACTTC	CASRLSEQYF	.	.	TRBJ2-7	TRBV28
TGTGCCAGCAGTCTGAGGGGGGGCTACCCATTATCCAATGAGCAGTTCTTC	CASSLRGGYPLSNEQFF	.	.	TRBJ2-1	TRBV7-3
TGTGCCAGCACCTCGCAACGGTCTAACTATGGCTACACCTTC	CASTSQRSNYGYTF	.	.	TRBJ1-2	TRBV28
TGCGCCAGCAGCCAAGAATACGGGAGGGCCTGGGATGAGCAGTTCTTC	CASSQEYGRAWDEQFF	.	TRBD2	TRBJ2-1	TRBV4-1
TGTGCCAGCAGCGCGGGACTAGCGGGCTACTACAATGAGCAGTTCTTC	CASSAGLAGYYNEQFF	once	TRBD2	TRBJ2-1	TRBV7-9
TGTGCCAGCAGCTCGGGACAGACCCGGGCTTTCTTT	CASSSGQTRAFF	.	TRBD1	TRBJ1-1	TRBV6-5
TGTGCCAGCAGGTACTCTTGGACAGCAGACAATCAGCCCCAGCATTTT	CASRYSWTADNQPQHF	.	.	TRBJ1-5	TRBV6-5
TGTTCCAGCAGCTTAGCGGCGGTGACTGAAGCTTTCTTT	CSSSLAAVTEAFF	.	.	TRBJ1-1	TRBV7-9
TGTGCCAGCAGTGGGACAGGGCCACCAGATACGCAGTATTTT	CASSGTGPPDTQYF	.	TRBD1	TRBJ2-3	TRBV25-1
TGTGCCAGCAGTGAAATCAGGGGCAATCAGCCCCAGCATTTT	CASSEIRGNQPQHF	few	.	TRBJ1-5	TRBV2
TGTGCCAGCAGCCCCGTCCGGGGGGGAGCTTTCTTT	CASSPVRGGAFF	.	.	TRBJ1-1	TRBV28
TGTGCCAGCAGCTTAGGCGGGAGGAGGACAGATACGCAGTATTTT	CASSLGGRRTDTQYF	.	TRBD2	TRBJ2-3	TRBV11-2
TGTGCCAGCTCACAGGAGGGACCGCGGGCTAACTATGGCTACACCTTC	CASSQEGPRANYGYTF	.	.	TRBJ1-2	TRBV18
TGTGCCTGGGGTTTCCATCCGCAGGGGAGCTCTGGAAACACCATATATTTT	CAWGFHPQGSSGNTIYF	.	.	TRBJ1-3	TRBV30
TGCGCCAGCAGCTGGACAGGGGGCGCGGCAGGGGAGCTGTTTTTT	CASSWTGGAAGELFF	.	TRBD1	TRBJ2-2	TRBV5-1
TGTGCCAGCACCAAGGACAGAACGAACACTGAAGCTTTCTTT	CASTKDRTNTEAFF	.	.	TRBJ1-1	TRBV6-1
TGTGCCAGCAGACCCTATGAGGGGGGGCTTGACGAGCAGTACTTC	CASRPYEGGLDEQYF	once	.	TRBJ2-7	TRBV28
TGTGCCAGCTCACCAGGGACAGTGTTTAACTATGGCTACACCTTC	CASSPGTVFNYGYTF	.	TRBD1	TRBJ1-2	TRBV18
TGTGCCAGCAGCCGAGGGTTATCGGGAGGTCGAGTCGGCAATGAGCAGTTCTTC	CASSRGLSGGRVGNEQFF	.	TRBD2	TRBJ2-1	TRBV7-9
TGTGCCACCAGCAGAGATCTTAGGGGGGGCCTGTCCTACGAGCAGTACTTC	CATSRDLRGGLSYEQYF	.	.	TRBJ2-7	TRBV15
TGTGCCTGGCAACGAACAGGGGCGTATGGCTACACCTTC	CAWQRTGAYGYTF	.	TRBD1	TRBJ1-2	TRBV30
TGTGCCAGCAGCTCTACAGGGACCACTGAAGCTTTCTTT	CASSSTGTTEAFF	.	.	TRBJ1-1	TRBV7-3
TGTGCCAGCAGCACGTCAGGGATAGCGGATCAGCCCCAGCATTTT	CASSTSGIADQPQHF	.	.	TRBJ1-5	TRBV6-5
TGCGCCAGCAGCCAAGGTAGAGCGGGAGTATTCACCGGGGAGCTGTTTTTT	CASSQGRAGVFTGELFF	.	TRBD2	TRBJ2-2	TRBV4-1
TGCGCCAGCAGCCCTCCGGGACAGGGGTACGAGCAGTACTTC	CASSPPGQGYEQYF	.	TRBD1	TRBJ2-7	TRBV4-1
TGTGCCAGCAGCTTGTCGTCCCAGGTCACCGGAAACACCATATATTTT	CASSLSSQVTGNTIYF	.	.	TRBJ1-3	TRBV11-2
TGCGCCAGCAGCCAACCCGGGACAGGGGCTGGAAACACCATATATTTT	CASSQPGTGAGNTIYF	.	TRBD1	TRBJ1-3	TRBV5-1
TGCAGCGTGGACAGGGGGCACACCGGGGAGCTGTTTTTT	CSVDRGHTGELFF	.	TRBD1	TRBJ2-2	TRBV29-1
TGCGCCAGCAGCGCCTCCACGACAGGGTCCGAGCAGTACTTC	CASSASTTGSEQYF	.	TRBD1	TRBJ2-7	TRBV5-1
TGTGCCAGTAGCAAACAGAAGGGGGCAGGGGGTCAGCCCCAGCATTTT	CASSKQKGAGGQPQHF	.	TRBD1	TRBJ1-5	TRBV19
TGTGCCAGCAGTTCGGGACAGGGAGCCTATGGCTACACCTTC	CASSSGQGAYGYTF	.	TRBD1	TRBJ1-2	TRBV28
TGTGCCTGGAGTCAAGGGGGGGACAATCAGCCCCAGCATTTT	CAWSQGGDNQPQHF	.	.	TRBJ1-5	TRBV30
TGTGCCTGGAGTGTAAGGCAGCGCCCGGGGACCGGGGAGCTGTTTTTT	CAWSVRQRPGTGELFF	.	.	TRBJ2-2	TRBV30
TGTGCCAGCAGCGTAGAAACTTACTCCTACAATGAGCAGTTCTTC	CASSVETYSYNEQFF	.	.	TRBJ2-1	TRBV9
TGTGCCAGCAGCGGTTTGGGGGGGTCAGGAGAGACCCAGTACTTC	CASSGLGGSGETQYF	.	TRBD2	TRBJ2-5	TRBV2